Listed below are T cell receptor beta chains from one sample, sequenced in a study of blood T cell repertoires in COVID-19. Clones were read by immunoSEQ multiplex PCR, and TCRdb kept only the in-frame ones, dropping some. The sample holds 300,000 or so clones, 80% to 90% seen once. Sequenced sample: peripheral blood. Receptors were obtained from a man aged 45-65 years with active or convalescent COVID-19. CDR3s include the opening cysteine and the closing phenylalanine or tryptophan. The D gene is left open where the match is weak. Size tells how often a clone was seen (once, few, many) or the class of an expanded clone, and some rows leave it out.

clone size | J gene | D gene | V gene | CDR3 DNA | CDR3 protein
once | TRBJ2-5 | NA | TRBV30 | TGTGCCTGGAGTGTCGGGATACAAGAGACCCAGTACTTC | CAWSVGIQETQYF
NA | TRBJ2-3 | NA | TRBV19 | TGTGCCAGTAGGAGGGGCACAGATACGCAGTATTTT | CASRRGTDTQYF
NA | TRBJ1-5 | NA | TRBV5-6 | TGTGCCAGCAGCTTGGGAACGCTAAAGAATCAGCCCCAGCATTTT | CASSLGTLKNQPQHF
once | TRBJ2-1 | TRBD2 | TRBV9 | TGTGCCAGCATCAGCGGGAGGGGACAGAGTGAGCAGTTCTTC | CASISGRGQSEQFF
NA | TRBJ2-1 | TRBD2 | TRBV28 | TGTGCCAGCAGTTTAAGTCAGGGAGGGTACAATGAGCAGTTCTTC | CASSLSQGGYNEQFF
NA | TRBJ2-1 | TRBD2 | TRBV2 | TGTGCCAGCCAAGGACTAGCGGGAGTAAATGAGCAGTTCTTC | CASQGLAGVNEQFF
NA | TRBJ2-1 | TRBD2 | TRBV6-1 | TGTGCCAGCAGTGAGGTGGCGACTAGCGGGGGGTCTTACAATGAGCAGTTCTTC | CASSEVATSGGSYNEQFF
NA | TRBJ2-1 | TRBD1 | TRBV27 | TGTGCCAGCACCGGGGACAGACTGGACTACAATGAGCAGTTCTTC | CASTGDRLDYNEQFF
few | TRBJ2-7 | TRBD2 | TRBV4-1 | TGCGCCAGCAGCCAAGAGACCGCTAGCGGGGTTATCTACGAGCAGTACTTC | CASSQETASGVIYEQYF
NA | TRBJ1-6 | TRBD1 | TRBV6-6 | TGTGCCAGCAGCCGGGACAGGCAAAAAAATTCACCCCTCCACTTT | CASSRDRQKNSPLHF
NA | TRBJ1-1 | NA | TRBV9 | TGTGCCAGCAGCGTAGCTGGACAGAACACTGAAGCTTTCTTT | CASSVAGQNTEAFF
NA | TRBJ1-5 | TRBD1 | TRBV3-1/TRBV3-2 | TGTGCCAGCAGCTTGGACAGGGATCAGCCCCAGCATTTT | CASSLDRDQPQHF
NA | TRBJ2-3 | TRBD2 | TRBV18 | TGTGCCAGCTACGGACTAGCGGGGGGCCTTGGACTATACACAGATACGCAGTATTTT | CASYGLAGGLGLYTDTQYF
NA | TRBJ2-3 | NA | TRBV6-4 | TGTGCCAGCAGGGGGACTAGCACAGATACGCAGTATTTT | CASRGTSTDTQYF
once | TRBJ2-1 | NA | TRBV29-1 | TGCAGCGTTTCCCCCCAGTCCAATGAGCAGTTCTTC | CSVSPQSNEQFF
NA | TRBJ1-6 | TRBD1 | TRBV5-1 | TGCGCCAGCAGCGGGCGGACAGGGGATAATTCACCCCTCCACTTT | CASSGRTGDNSPLHF
NA | TRBJ2-7 | TRBD2 | TRBV28 | TGTGCCAGCAGTTTTACGACTAGCGGGTACGAGCAGTACTTC | CASSFTTSGYEQYF
NA | TRBJ2-1 | NA | TRBV3-1/TRBV3-2 | TGTGCCAGCAGCCAAGATGAAAGGGGACACAGGTTAGATGGCGAGCAGTTCTTC | CASSQDERGHRLDGEQFF
once | TRBJ1-2 | TRBD1 | TRBV28 | TGTGCCAGCAGTTATCCAGGGGGCACGAGAGGCTACACCTTC | CASSYPGGTRGYTF
NA | TRBJ2-7 | NA | TRBV9 | TGTGCCAGCAGCGTAGGGGGCGCCCTCTACGAGCAGTACTTC | CASSVGGALYEQYF
once | TRBJ2-3 | TRBD2 | TRBV2 | TGTGCCAGCAGGAGACTAGCGGGAGTGGTAGATACGCAGTATTTT | CASRRLAGVVDTQYF
NA | TRBJ1-5 | NA | TRBV28 | TGTGCCAGCAGATTGCCCTCCTCAGGAGGGTCGGCCCAGCATTTT | CASRLPSSGGSAQHF
few | TRBJ2-2 | NA | TRBV28 | TGTGCCAGCACGACGGCGGGGAAGACCGGGGAGCTGTTTTTT | CASTTAGKTGELFF
NA | TRBJ1-4 | TRBD1 | TRBV14 | TGTGCCAGCAGCCTCGGACAGGGAGTGGTCGCTGAAAAACTGTTTTTT | CASSLGQGVVAEKLFF
few | TRBJ2-7 | TRBD2 | TRBV14 | TGTGCCAGCAGCCGCCGGGTAGCGGGGAATTCGGGTGAGCAGTACTTC | CASSRRVAGNSGEQYF
NA | TRBJ2-2 | NA | TRBV29-1 | TGCAGCGTGGCGGGTGGCACCGGGGAGCTGTTTTTT | CSVAGGTGELFF
NA | TRBJ2-2 | TRBD1 | TRBV19 | TGTGCCAGTAGTATGGGGACAGTAACCGGGGAGCTGTTTTTT | CASSMGTVTGELFF
few | TRBJ1-2 | NA | TRBV19 | TGTGCCAGTAGTACCCCTAGACAGTATGGTGGCTACACCTTC | CASSTPRQYGGYTF
once | TRBJ1-2 | NA | TRBV28 | TGTGCCAGCAGTTTAAGTTCCGCAGGAAACTATGGCTACACCTTC | CASSLSSAGNYGYTF
NA | TRBJ2-5 | TRBD2 | TRBV29-1 | TGCAGCGTTGACTCCCTCCGGGTAGCGGGAGGGAAAGAGACCCAGTACTTC | CSVDSLRVAGGKETQYF
NA | TRBJ1-2 | NA | TRBV2 | TGTGCCAGCAGTGAAACCTCTGCGGGGGCTGGCTATGGCTACACCTTC | CASSETSAGAGYGYTF
few | TRBJ2-7 | NA | TRBV6-5 | TGTGCCAGCCAGGGGACGAGGGCCTACGAGCAGTACTTC | CASQGTRAYEQYF
NA | TRBJ1-2 | NA | TRBV28 | TGTGCCAGCACTACCCAGGGTTATGGCTACACCTTC | CASTTQGYGYTF
NA | TRBJ2-1 | TRBD2 | TRBV24-1 | TGTGCCACCAGTGATTTAGTAGCGGGAGGACACAATGAGCAGTTCTTC | CATSDLVAGGHNEQFF
NA | TRBJ1-2 | TRBD1 | TRBV7-3 | TGTGCCAGCAGCTCCGGGACAGGGATGGGCTACACCTTC | CASSSGTGMGYTF
NA | TRBJ2-2 | TRBD1 | TRBV6-5 | TGTGCCAGCACCATTGACAGGGGAAACACCGGGGAGCTGTTTTTT | CASTIDRGNTGELFF
NA | TRBJ2-2 | NA | TRBV7-2 | TGTGCCAGCAGCTTAGCGGGATTTTCGGGGGTATCGAACACCGGGGAGCTGTTTTTT | CASSLAGFSGVSNTGELFF
NA | TRBJ1-5 | NA | TRBV28 | TGTGCCAGCAGTTTATTCGCGGGAACCGGGCAACAGCCCCAGCATTTT | CASSLFAGTGQQPQHF
NA | TRBJ2-3 | TRBD2 | TRBV18 | TGTGCCAGCTCACCGCGGGAGTCAGTAGATACGCAGTATTTT | CASSPRESVDTQYF
NA | TRBJ2-7 | NA | TRBV9 | TGTGCCAGCAGCGTAGAGACTGGGGGGGAGCAGTACTTC | CASSVETGGEQYF
once | TRBJ2-7 | NA | TRBV6-5 | TGTGCCAGCAGTTACTCCGGGGAAAGCTCCTACGAGCAGTACTTC | CASSYSGESSYEQYF
NA | TRBJ2-4 | NA | TRBV19 | TGTGCCAGTTTTTGGCAGGGGAGATACATTCAGTACTTC | CASFWQGRYIQYF
NA | TRBJ2-3 | TRBD1 | TRBV6-5 | TGTGCCAGCAGCCAACAGGGGCCAGATACGCAGTATTTT | CASSQQGPDTQYF
once | TRBJ2-1 | TRBD1 | TRBV7-3 | TGTGCCAGCAGCTTAGGTCAGGGGGCCTACAATGAGCAGTTCTTC | CASSLGQGAYNEQFF